This TCR beta chain was sequenced during a study of blood T cell repertoires in COVID-19. Data came from immunoSEQ multiplex PCR; TCRdb stores just in-frame clones and leaves some out. This sample has roughly 20,000 clones, with 83% found just once. The V gene end was trimmed by 8 bases and the J gene end by 3 bases; junction bases not matched to a gene: 8. This CDR3 contains 14 residues. The V gene's germline CDR1 is MNHEY and CDR2 SVGAGI. The receptor was isolated from a human donor in a cohort sampled during active COVID-19. The sequenced material came from peripheral blood. The gene calls are TRBV6-5 and TRBJ1-1, with 8 bases fitting TRBD1. CDR3 DNA sequence: TGTGCCAGCTACTCAGGGGGCTTAGACACTGAAGCTTTCTTT. Residues: CASYSGGLDTEAFF.